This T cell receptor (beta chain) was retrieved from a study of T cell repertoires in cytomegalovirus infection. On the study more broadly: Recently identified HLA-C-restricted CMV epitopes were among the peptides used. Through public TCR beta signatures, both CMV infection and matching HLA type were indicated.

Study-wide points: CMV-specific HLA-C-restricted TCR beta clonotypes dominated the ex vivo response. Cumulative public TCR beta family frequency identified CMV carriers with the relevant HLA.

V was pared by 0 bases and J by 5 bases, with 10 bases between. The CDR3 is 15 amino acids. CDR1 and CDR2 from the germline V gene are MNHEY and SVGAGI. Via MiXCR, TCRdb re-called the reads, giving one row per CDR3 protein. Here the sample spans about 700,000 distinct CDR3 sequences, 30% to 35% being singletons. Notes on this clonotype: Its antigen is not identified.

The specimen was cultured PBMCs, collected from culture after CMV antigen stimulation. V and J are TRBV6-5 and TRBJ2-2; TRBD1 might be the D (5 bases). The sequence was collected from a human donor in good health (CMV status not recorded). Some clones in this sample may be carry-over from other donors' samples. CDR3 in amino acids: CASSYSQGWTGELFF. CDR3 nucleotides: TGTGCCAGCAGTTACTCGCAGGGATGGACCGGGGAGCTGTTTTTT.